The rows below give T cell receptor beta chains drawn from one sample of a study of cytomegalovirus exposure and HLA in healthy donors. Profiling relied on immunoSEQ multiplex PCR, and the TCRdb table lists in-frame clones only, not all of them. The table lists 75,000 to 100,000 clones, around 77% of them singletons. The sequencing input was PBMCs. The receptors shown here come from a man aged 35 to 55 in good health and CMV-seronegative. CDR3s leave out the opening cysteine and the closing phenylalanine or tryptophan. Each record gives: D gene, J gene, V gene, CDR3 protein. The D gene is left open where the match is weak.

>NA|TRBJ2-1|TRBV9
ASSVVPGGALSSYNEQF
>TRBD1|TRBJ2-3|TRBV5-4
ASSFRQGPTDTQY
>NA|TRBJ2-1|TRBV5-8
ASSLRQSYNNEQF
>NA|TRBJ2-1|TRBV5-1
ASSAGAGSSYNEQF
>NA|TRBJ1-5|TRBV5-4
ASSTGGNSNQPQH
>NA|TRBJ2-4|TRBV4-1
ASSQAEVALAKNIQY
>TRBD1|TRBJ2-3|TRBV28
ASSLLVPGQGLDTQY
>NA|TRBJ2-5|TRBV28
ASSATGTRGRETQY
>NA|TRBJ1-2|TRBV15
ATSRDSVGYT
>TRBD1|TRBJ2-7|TRBV27
ASSYSHRDRSSYEQY
>NA|TRBJ2-5|TRBV7-2
ASGETQY
>TRBD2|TRBJ2-1|TRBV7-9
ASSSGGWGSHNEQF
>NA|TRBJ2-1|TRBV19
ASSIWAINEQF
>TRBD1|TRBJ1-1|TRBV5-4
ASSSQGVGTEAF
>TRBD1|TRBJ1-4|TRBV28
ASSAGTARGEKLF
>TRBD2|TRBJ2-7|TRBV14
ASSQELAGGPEQY
>NA|TRBJ2-2|TRBV10-3
AISSTVTGELF
>NA|TRBJ2-5|TRBV18
ASSPQQQETQY
>NA|TRBJ1-4|TRBV18
ASSPGRATNEKLF
>TRBD2|TRBJ2-7|TRBV4-2
ASSQGLGLAYEQY
>TRBD1|TRBJ2-7|TRBV5-1
ASSLQGPYEQY
>NA|TRBJ1-5|TRBV19
ASSMRFDSINQPQH
>TRBD1|TRBJ2-7|TRBV10-3
AISEGGQGGHEQY
>NA|TRBJ1-1|TRBV19
ASNRFYSGAQDTEAF
>NA|TRBJ2-7|TRBV10-3
AISESVQGYEQY
>NA|TRBJ2-2|TRBV11-3
ASSLYRNTGELF
>NA|TRBJ1-2|TRBV18
ASSPGQGDGYT
>TRBD1|TRBJ1-2|TRBV28
ASSSRGLYGYT
>NA|TRBJ1-3|TRBV7-9
ASSQDASGNTIY
>TRBD1|TRBJ1-2|TRBV28
ASSLEGQGICGYT
>NA|TRBJ1-5|TRBV10-3
AISDSRQPQH
>TRBD1|TRBJ1-1|TRBV5-4
ASSPYSRDRGGTEAF
>NA|TRBJ2-7|TRBV6-1
ASTRTGMVEQY
>NA|TRBJ2-7|TRBV15
ATSRDSAGTYEQY
>NA|TRBJ2-7|TRBV10-2
ASKDSFTYEQY
>NA|TRBJ1-2|TRBV12-5
ASGLVPQGGYT
>TRBD1|TRBJ2-5|TRBV6-1
ASSTGQAAETQY
>NA|TRBJ2-3|TRBV5-1
ASSSGERTDTQY
>NA|TRBJ1-1|TRBV28
ASSPARGLGTEAF
>NA|TRBJ2-1|TRBV5-1
ASSSTTDSYNEQF